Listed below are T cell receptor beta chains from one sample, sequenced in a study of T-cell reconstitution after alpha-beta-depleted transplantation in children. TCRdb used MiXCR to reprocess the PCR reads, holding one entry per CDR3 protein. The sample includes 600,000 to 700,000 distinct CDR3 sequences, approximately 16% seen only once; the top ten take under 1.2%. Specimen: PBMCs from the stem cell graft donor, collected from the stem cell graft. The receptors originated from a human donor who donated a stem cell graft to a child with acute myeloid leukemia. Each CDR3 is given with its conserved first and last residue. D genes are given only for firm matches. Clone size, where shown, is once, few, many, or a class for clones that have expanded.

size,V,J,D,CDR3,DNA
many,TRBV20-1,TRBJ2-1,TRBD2,CSARAGGASTEQFF,TGCAGTGCTAGGGCCGGGGGGGCCTCCACTGAGCAGTTCTTC
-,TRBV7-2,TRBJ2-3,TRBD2,CASSLFQAVRGGRLGTQYF,TGTGCCAGCAGCTTATTTCAGGCGGTGCGGGGGGGCCGGCTGGGTACGCAGTATTTT
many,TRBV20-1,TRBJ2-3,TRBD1,CSARRGRADTQYF,TGCAGTGCCCGCAGGGGGCGCGCGGATACGCAGTATTTT
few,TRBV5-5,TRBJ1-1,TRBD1,CASSGTGGPEAFF,TGTGCCAGCAGCGGAACAGGGGGCCCTGAAGCTTTCTTT
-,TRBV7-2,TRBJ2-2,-,CASSFSLLTSRNTGELFF,TGTGCCAGCAGCTTCAGCCTCCTTACTAGCCGAAACACCGGGGAGCTGTTTTTT
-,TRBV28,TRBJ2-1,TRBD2,CASRGGSGGHNEQFF,TGTGCCAGTAGGGGAGGTAGCGGGGGTCACAATGAGCAGTTCTTC
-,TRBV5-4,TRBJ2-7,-,CASSQELSSYEQYF,TGTGCCAGCAGCCAAGAACTCAGCTCCTACGAGCAGTACTTC
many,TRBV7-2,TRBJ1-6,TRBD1,CASSLWDRNSPLHF,TGTGCCAGCAGCCTTTGGGACAGGAATTCACCCCTCCACTTT
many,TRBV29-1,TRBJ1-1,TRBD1,CSVWDRNTEAFF,TGCAGCGTTTGGGACAGAAACACTGAAGCTTTCTTT
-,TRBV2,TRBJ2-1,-,CASMEESLSYNEQFF,TGTGCCAGCATGGAAGAAAGCCTATCCTACAATGAGCAGTTCTTC
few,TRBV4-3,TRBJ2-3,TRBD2,CASSQDSGGAGATQYF,TGCGCCAGCAGCCAAGATAGCGGGGGGGCCGGCGCAACGCAGTATTTT
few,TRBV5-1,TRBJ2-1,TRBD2,CASSAQESSSGVSKFF,TGCGCCAGCAGCGCTCAGGAATCGTCTAGCGGGGTCTCGAAGTTCTTC
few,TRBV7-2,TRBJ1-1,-,CASSSQLDITNTEAFF,TGTGCCAGCAGCTCCCAACTGGACATCACGAACACTGAAGCTTTCTTT
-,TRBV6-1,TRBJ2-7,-,CASSPPTGPGEQYF,TGTGCCAGCAGCCCTCCGACAGGACCTGGCGAGCAGTACTTC
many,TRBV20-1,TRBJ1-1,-,CSARVDHTEAFF,TGCAGTGCTAGAGTCGACCACACTGAAGCTTTCTTT
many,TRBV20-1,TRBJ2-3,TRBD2,CSARDPAGAGNTQYF,TGCAGTGCTAGAGATCCAGCGGGGGCAGGGAATACGCAGTATTTT
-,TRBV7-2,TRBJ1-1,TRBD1,CASSSETGQGLITAFF,TGTGCCAGCAGCTCGGAAACGGGACAGGGATTAATAACGGCTTTCTTT
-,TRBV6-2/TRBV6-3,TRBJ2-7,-,CASSYSIWDGSYEQYF,TGTGCCAGCAGTTACTCGATCTGGGATGGTTCCTACGAGCAGTACTTC
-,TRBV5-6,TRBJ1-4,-,CASSLGQMDEKLFF,TGTGCCAGCAGCTTGGGACAGATGGATGAAAAACTGTTTTTT
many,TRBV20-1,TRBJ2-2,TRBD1,CSAPPTGPIGELFF,TGCAGTGCTCCACCGACAGGGCCCATCGGGGAGCTGTTTTTT
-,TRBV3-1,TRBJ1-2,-,CASSQRIRPGYTF,TGTGCCAGCAGCCAAAGGATCAGGCCGGGCTACACCTTC
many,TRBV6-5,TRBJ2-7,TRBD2,CASSRLVAGSLGEQYF,TGTGCCAGCAGCAGACTTGTAGCGGGGTCCTTGGGCGAGCAGTACTTC
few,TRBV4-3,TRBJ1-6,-,CASSQDGADSNSPLHF,TGCGCCAGCAGCCAAGACGGTGCGGATTCAAATTCACCCCTCCACTTT
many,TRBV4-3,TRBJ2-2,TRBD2,CASSQDVTSGAGVTGELFF,TGCGCCAGCAGCCAAGATGTGACTAGCGGGGCGGGCGTCACCGGGGAGCTGTTTTTT
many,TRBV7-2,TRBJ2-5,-,CASSPLGETQYF,TGTGCCAGCAGCCCGTTAGGCGAGACCCAGTACTTC
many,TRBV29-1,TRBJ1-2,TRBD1,CSVGTGKGGYTF,TGCAGCGTTGGGACAGGGAAAGGCGGCTACACCTTC
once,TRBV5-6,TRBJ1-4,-,CVSSLGRGPQRSEKLFF,TGTGTCAGCAGCTTGGGGCGCGGTCCTCAACGAAGTGAAAAACTGTTTTTT
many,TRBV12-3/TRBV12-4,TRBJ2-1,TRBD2,CASSQTSGAYNEQFF,TGTGCCAGCAGTCAGACTAGCGGGGCGTACAATGAGCAGTTCTTC
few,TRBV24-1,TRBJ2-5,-,CATSTGGETQYF,TGTGCCACCAGTACCGGGGGAGAGACCCAGTACTTC
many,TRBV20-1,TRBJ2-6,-,CSASRELISGANVLTF,TGCAGTGCTAGTAGGGAATTAATCTCTGGGGCCAACGTCCTGACTTTC
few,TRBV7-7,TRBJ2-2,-,CASSFGVANTGELFF,TGTGCCAGCAGCTTCGGGGTTGCGAACACCGGGGAGCTGTTTTTT
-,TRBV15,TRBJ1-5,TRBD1,CATSTGQGDQPQHF,TGTGCCACCAGCACCGGACAGGGTGATCAGCCCCAGCATTTT
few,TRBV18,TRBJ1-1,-,CASSPPRVPPEAFF,TGTGCCAGCTCACCACCCAGGGTTCCCCCTGAAGCTTTCTTT
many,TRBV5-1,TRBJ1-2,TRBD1,CASSFSGGSNGYTF,TGCGCCAGCAGCTTCTCAGGGGGATCGAATGGCTACACCTTC
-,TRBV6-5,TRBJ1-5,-,CASSYLTGDQPQHF,TGTGCCAGCAGTTACCTGACAGGAGATCAGCCCCAGCATTTT
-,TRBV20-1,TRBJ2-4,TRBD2,CSARTAGGNIQYF,TGCAGTGCTAGAACGGCGGGGGGGAACATTCAGTACTTC
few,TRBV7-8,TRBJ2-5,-,CASSQRTVGEETQYF,TGTGCCAGCAGCCAAAGGACCGTGGGAGAGGAGACCCAGTACTTC
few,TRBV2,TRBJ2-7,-,CAINANYEQYF,TGTGCCATCAACGCAAACTACGAGCAGTACTTC
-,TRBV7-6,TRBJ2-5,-,CASSFSPGVSGETQYF,TGTGCCAGCAGCTTTTCCCCGGGAGTTTCCGGGGAGACCCAGTACTTC
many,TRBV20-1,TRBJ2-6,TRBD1,CSGTGGSPSGANVLTF,TGCAGTGGTACAGGGGGCTCTCCTTCTGGGGCCAACGTCCTGACTTTC
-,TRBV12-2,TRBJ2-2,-,CASRLQGWDTGELFF,TGTGCAAGTCGCTTACAGGGATGGGACACCGGGGAGCTGTTTTTT
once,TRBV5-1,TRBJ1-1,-,CASSLAQDSQGTEAFF,TGCGCCAGCAGCTTGGCTCAGGACAGCCAGGGCACTGAAGCTTTCTTT
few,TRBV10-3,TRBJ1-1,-,CAISELQGRTEAFF,TGTGCCATCAGTGAGTTACAGGGTCGTACTGAAGCTTTCTTT
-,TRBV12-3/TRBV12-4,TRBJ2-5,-,CASSNRDKQETQYF,TGTGCCAGCAGCAACAGGGACAAACAAGAGACCCAGTACTTC
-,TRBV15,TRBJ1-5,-,CATSSGYRPQHF,TGTGCCACCAGCAGTGGGTATCGGCCCCAGCATTTT
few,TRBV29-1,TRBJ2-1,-,CSVPTAAYNEQFF,TGCAGCGTGCCGACGGCAGCCTACAATGAGCAGTTCTTC